The present entry profiles one T cell receptor beta chain with its context. This table comes from immunoSEQ multiplex PCR, and its TCRdb copy is limited to in-frame clones, with some not included. The data hold 150,000 to 200,000 clones, with around 86% observed a single time. The source of the sample is a study of blood T cell repertoires in COVID-19. The junction had 15 bases not matched to a gene; V was cut back by 3 bases and J by 9 bases. There are 15 residues in the CDR3. CDR1 and CDR2 from the germline V gene are DFQATT and SNEGSKA (reference sequence). This sequence was found in a woman in her 70s with COVID-19, enrolled during active disease. The specimen was peripheral blood. V gene TRBV20-1 combines with J gene TRBJ2-7; TRBD2 matches at 9 bases. The CDR3 spells CSASNAASGINVQYF. CDR3 nucleotide sequence: TGCAGTGCTAGTAATGCGGCTAGCGGGATAAACGTGCAGTACTTC.